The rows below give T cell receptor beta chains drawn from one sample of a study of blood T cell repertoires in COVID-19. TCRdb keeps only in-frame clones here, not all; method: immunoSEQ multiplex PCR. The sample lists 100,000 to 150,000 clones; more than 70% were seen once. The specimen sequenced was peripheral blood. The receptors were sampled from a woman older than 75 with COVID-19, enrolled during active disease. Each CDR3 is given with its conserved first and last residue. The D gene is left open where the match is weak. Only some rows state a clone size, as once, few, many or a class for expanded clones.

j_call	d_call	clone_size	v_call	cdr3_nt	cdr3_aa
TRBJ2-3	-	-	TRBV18	TGTGCCAGCTCACCGAGAGGATCCACAGATACGCAGTATTTT	CASSPRGSTDTQYF
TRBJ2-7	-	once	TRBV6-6	TGTGCCAGCATCTCAGGGTTAGTATCGACGTGGGAGCAGTACTTC	CASISGLVSTWEQYF
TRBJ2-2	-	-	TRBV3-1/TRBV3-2	TGTGCCAGCAGCCAAGAAGCCGGGGTGCGGCTCGGGGAGCTGTTTTTT	CASSQEAGVRLGELFF
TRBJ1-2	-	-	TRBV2	TGTGCCAGCAGTGGATCAGGGAACTATGGCTACACCTTC	CASSGSGNYGYTF
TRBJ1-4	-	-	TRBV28	TGTGCCAGCAGTCCCTCAGGGCCTAATGAAAAACTGTTTTTT	CASSPSGPNEKLFF
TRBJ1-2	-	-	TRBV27	TGTGCCAGCAGTTCGGGGAGGACTAACCCCTCCTATGGCTACACCTTC	CASSSGRTNPSYGYTF
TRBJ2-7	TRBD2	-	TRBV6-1	TGTGCCAGCAGTGAACACGGGGGAGGGTCCACCTACGAGCAGTACTTC	CASSEHGGGSTYEQYF
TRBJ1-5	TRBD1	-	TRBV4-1	TGCGCCAGCAGCCAAGATCCGGGACAGGGTATGGTCAATCAGCCCCAGCATTTT	CASSQDPGQGMVNQPQHF
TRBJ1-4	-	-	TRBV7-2	TGTGCCAGCAGCCGACTCAGGGGTGAAAAACTGTTTTTT	CASSRLRGEKLFF
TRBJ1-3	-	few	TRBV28	TGTGCCAGCAGTTTAAGGGGGAGCTCTGGAAACACCATATATTTT	CASSLRGSSGNTIYF
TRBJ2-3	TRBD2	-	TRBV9	TGTGCCAGCAGCGTAGGTGGGACTAGCTTTGATACGCAGTATTTT	CASSVGGTSFDTQYF
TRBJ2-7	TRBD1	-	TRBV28	TGTGCCAGCAGTTTAATACAGGGGAGTGGCTCCTACGAGCAGTACTTC	CASSLIQGSGSYEQYF
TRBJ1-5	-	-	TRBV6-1	TGTGCCAGCAAGGAGGGAGGGCAGCCCCAGCATTTT	CASKEGGQPQHF
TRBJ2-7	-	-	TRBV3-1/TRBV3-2	TGTGCCAGCAGTAGCTCGGGATACGAGCAGTACTTC	CASSSSGYEQYF
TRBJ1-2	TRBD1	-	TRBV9	TGTGCCAGCAGCGACACAGGGGCTGGCTACACCTTC	CASSDTGAGYTF
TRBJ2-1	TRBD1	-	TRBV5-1	TGCGCCAGCAGCCCGGGACAGGGCTACAATGAGCAGTTCTTC	CASSPGQGYNEQFF
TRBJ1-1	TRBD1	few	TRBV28	TGTGCCAGCAGTCCCTACTACAGGGGTACTGAAGCTTTCTTT	CASSPYYRGTEAFF
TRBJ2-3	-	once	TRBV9	TGTGCCAGCAGCGTAGACATAGGGAGAGATACGCAGTATTTT	CASSVDIGRDTQYF
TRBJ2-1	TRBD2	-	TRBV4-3	TGCGCCAGCAGCCAAGATAGTCGGTCTAGCGGGGATAATGAGCAGTTCTTC	CASSQDSRSSGDNEQFF
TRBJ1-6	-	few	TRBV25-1	TGTGCCAGCACCTCTAGCTCCTATAATTCACCCCTCCACTTT	CASTSSSYNSPLHF
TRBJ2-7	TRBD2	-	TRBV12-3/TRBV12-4	TGTGCCAGCAGCCAAGGACTAGCGAGAGAGCAGTACTTC	CASSQGLAREQYF
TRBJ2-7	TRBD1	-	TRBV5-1	TGCGCCAGCAGCTCCGGGACAGGGTATTTCTACGAGCAGTACTTC	CASSSGTGYFYEQYF
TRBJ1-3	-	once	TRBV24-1	TGTGCCACCAGTGAACCAGGGGGAAACACCATATATTTT	CATSEPGGNTIYF
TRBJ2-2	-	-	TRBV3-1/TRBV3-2	TGTGCCAGCAGCCAACTGCATGGGCCCATACAATATCACACCGGGGAGCTGTTTTTT	CASSQLHGPIQYHTGELFF
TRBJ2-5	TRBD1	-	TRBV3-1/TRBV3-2	TGTGCCAGCAATCGACAGGGTTCGGAGACCCAGTACTTC	CASNRQGSETQYF
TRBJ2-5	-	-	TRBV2	TGTGCCAGCTTAATCAGAGAGACCCAGTACTTC	CASLIRETQYF
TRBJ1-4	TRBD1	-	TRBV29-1	TGCAGCGTTGTATCCCGGGACAGCGGTGAAAAACTGTTTTTT	CSVVSRDSGEKLFF
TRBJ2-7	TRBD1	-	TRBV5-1	TGCGCCAGCAGCTTGGGGACAGGGGGCGACCAGTACTTC	CASSLGTGGDQYF